What follows are 32 T cell receptor beta chains derived from one specimen sequenced in a study of blood T cell repertoires in COVID-19. Using immunoSEQ multiplex PCR, the repertoire was profiled, and TCRdb retains in-frame clones only, with some absent. The table has around 100,000 clones, over 80% seen once. The sequencing input was peripheral blood. The origin of the receptors is a woman aged 70-85 years with acute or convalescent COVID-19.

This clone occurred once. The gene calls are TRBV3-1 (or the pseudogene TRBV3-2) and TRBJ2-5; 8 bases line up with TRBD2. This CDR3 is 15 amino acids long. V trimming: 2 bases; J trimming: 2 bases; junction bases outside the gene matches: 4. CDR1 LGHDT and CDR2 YNNKEL come from the germline V gene (reference sequence). CDR3 nucleotides: TGTGCCAGCAGCCAAAGGTCGGGGGGGCAAGAGACCCAGTACTTC. Encoded protein: CASSQRSGGQETQYF.

This rearrangement joins TRBV29-1 to TRBJ2-7; TRBD2 matches 7 bases. J lost 3 bases, V lost 3 bases, and 11 bases had no gene match. Germline V gives CDR1 SQVTM, CDR2 ANQGSEA. There are 15 residues in the CDR3. This CDR3 is CSVDWAGELGYEQYF. CDR3 coding DNA: TGCAGCGTTGATTGGGCGGGGGAGCTGGGCTACGAGCAGTACTTC.

V gene TRBV28 combines with J gene TRBJ2-1; D remains unclear. The CDR3 is made up of 14 amino acids. Germline V gene lookup returns CDR1 MDHEN and CDR2 SYDVKM. V gave up 7 bases and J gave up 0 bases, with 10 bases separating them. CDR3 sequence: CASTTESSYNEQFF. In DNA form, the CDR3 reads TGTGCCAGCACCACGGAGAGCTCCTACAATGAGCAGTTCTTC.

This chain joins TRBV5-1 and TRBJ1-2, with D tentatively TRBD1 (6 bases). The CDR3 is 13 residues long. V lost 0 bases, J lost 6 bases, and 9 bases lay in between. Germline CDR1 reads SGHRS; CDR2 reads YFSETQ. Written as DNA, the CDR3 is TGCGCCAGCAGCTTGGCGGGGGGCAATGGCTACACCTTC. This translates into CASSLAGGNGYTF.

The rearrangement uses TRBV5-6 and TRBJ2-2; D ambiguous. V was pared by 4 bases and J by 5 bases, with 9 bases between. The CDR3 has 13 amino acids. Germline V CDR1 and CDR2: SGHDT, YYEEEE. In DNA form, the CDR3 reads TGTGCCAGCAGCCGTGGCTCTACCGGGGAGCTGTTTTTT. Translated: CASSRGSTGELFF.

The chain combines TRBV2 with TRBJ2-2, with TRBD2 identical over 9 bases. Germline V gives CDR1 SNHLY, CDR2 FYNNEI. The CDR3 is made up of 16 amino acids. The V gene end was trimmed by 4 bases and the J gene end by 2 bases; junction bases not matched to a gene: 5. The CDR3 spells CASSASGISNTGELFF. The CDR3 coding sequence is TGTGCCAGCAGTGCTAGCGGGATTTCAAACACCGGGGAGCTGTTTTTT.

The chain combines TRBV7-9 with TRBJ2-3; D might be TRBD1 (5 bases). Per the germline V gene, CDR1 is SEHNR and CDR2 is FQNEAQ (reference sequence). Trimming shortened V by 3 bases and J by 5 bases, and 12 bases separated the two germline ends. CDR3 size: 14 residues. The DNA of the CDR3 is TGTGCCAGCAGCTTGTCCGGCAGGGAAGATACGCAGTATTTT. Its protein product is CASSLSGREDTQYF.

The chain employs TRBV30 and TRBJ2-1; TRBD2 agrees at 10 bases. The CDR3 totals 18 residues. The V segment lost 5 bases and the J segment 6 bases; nucleotides outside the gene matches: 19. Germline CDR1 reads GTSNPN; CDR2 reads SVGIG (reference sequence). In nucleotides, the CDR3 is TGTGCCTGGGGCCGTGGGGGGGTCGGGACTAGCGTGGGCAATGAGCAGTTCTTC. It encodes CAWGRGGVGTSVGNEQFF.

J is TRBJ1-2 and V is TRBV7-9; a weak D match, TRBD1 (6 bases). Trimming cost V 5 bases and J 4 bases, with 14 bases left between them. Germline V gives CDR1 SEHNR, CDR2 FQNEAQ (reference sequence). The CDR3 runs to 14 residues. Here the CDR3 DNA reads TGTGCCAGCAGCCCCTTTCTGGACAGCTATGGCTACACCTTC. Translation gives CASSPFLDSYGYTF.

The gene calls are TRBV29-1 and TRBJ2-7, with D tentatively TRBD1 (6 bases). The germline V gene has CDR1 SQVTM and CDR2 ANQGSEA. V lost 7 bases, J lost 0 bases, and 10 bases lay in between. CDR3 length equals 12 residues. DNA for the CDR3: TGCAGCGCCCAGGGGCACTCCTACGAGCAGTACTTC. Protein sequence: CSAQGHSYEQYF.

The chain uses TRBV29-1 and TRBJ2-3, with D tentatively TRBD2 (5 bases). This CDR3 comprises 11 residues. The V gene lost 3 bases and the J gene lost 6 bases, with 7 bases spanning the gap. Germline assignment: CDR1 SQVTM and CDR2 ANQGSEA. CDR3 bases: TGCAGCGTTGAGCGGAGGGATACGCAGTATTTT. Translated, it gives CSVERRDTQYF.

V is TRBV27 and J is TRBJ2-3; 9 bases line up with TRBD2. J gave up 3 bases and V 11 bases, and 6 bases lay outside the gene matches. Germline loops: CDR1 MNHEY, CDR2 SMNVEV (reference sequence). This CDR3 has 13 amino acids. CDR3 protein: CAAKSGGTDTQYF. Written as DNA, the CDR3 is TGTGCCGCCAAGAGCGGGGGGACAGATACGCAGTATTTT.

This sequence joins TRBV20-1 and TRBJ2-7; possibly TRBD1 for D (5 bases). Germline loops: CDR1 DFQATT, CDR2 SNEGSKA (reference sequence). V lost 5 bases and J lost 3, with 8 bases in between. The CDR3 length is 11 residues. In nucleotides, the CDR3 is TGCAGTGCTGGAACAGGCTACGAGCAGTACTTC. Residues: CSAGTGYEQYF.

The chain links TRBV5-4 to TRBJ1-2; TRBD1 matches at 8 bases. After removal of 5 bases from V and 4 bases from J, the junction contained 10 bases not matched to a gene. The CDR3 is made up of 15 amino acids. Germline V gives CDR1 SGHNT, CDR2 YYREEE (reference sequence). The CDR3 reads CASSSKKGTGYGYTF. In nucleotides, the CDR3 is TGTGCCAGCAGTTCGAAGAAGGGGACAGGCTATGGCTACACCTTC.

V is TRBV30 and J is TRBJ2-7, with D possibly TRBD1 on 5 matching bases. Germline V lookup: CDR1 GTSNPN, CDR2 SVGIG (reference sequence). The CDR3 contains 12 residues. Trimming took off 4 bases at V and 1 base at J, with 8 bases between the two ends. The CDR3 DNA sequence: TGTGCCTGGATGGACAATTCCTACGAGCAGTACTTC. Amino acids: CAWMDNSYEQYF.

The CDR3 protein is CASSPTTGKYYGYTF. The CDR3 nucleotides are TGTGCCAGCAGTCCAACGACAGGGAAGTACTATGGCTACACCTTC. J is TRBJ1-2 and V is TRBV6-5; 7 bases fit TRBD1. Germline V gives CDR1 MNHEY, CDR2 SVGAGI. The trim removed 5 bases at V and 3 bases at J, leaving 9 bases unmatched. This CDR3 region has 15 residues.

The rearrangement links TRBV18 to TRBJ1-1, with 8 nucleotides matching TRBD1. CDR1 and CDR2 (germline): KGHSH, LQKENI. This CDR3 comprises 16 residues. The V and J ends lost 6 bases and 4 bases, in that order; junction bases with no gene match: 13. The CDR3 spells CASSNIPRGLSTEAFF. The CDR3, as DNA: TGTGCCAGCTCTAACATACCCAGGGGGCTCAGCACTGAAGCTTTCTTT.

A single count supports this clone. The chain combines TRBV23-1 with TRBJ2-7, with a weak D call TRBD1 (6 bases). TRBV23-1 is placed among ORFs of uncertain function. The length of the CDR3 is 13 residues. The germline V and J ends were trimmed by 7 bases and 3 bases, with 13 bases remaining between them. CDR3: CASTDRDIYEQYF. CDR3 sequence (DNA): TGCGCCAGCACGGACAGAGATATCTACGAGCAGTACTTC.

The CDR3 nucleotides read TGTGCCACCAGTTCGAGTGAGCAGTTCTTC. Protein sequence: CATSSSEQFF. V and J are TRBV24-1 and TRBJ2-1, with no clear D. V lost 6 bases and J lost 9, with 5 bases in between. The length of the CDR3 is 10 residues. In germline, CDR1 is KGHDR, CDR2 SFDVKD.

This clone was detected a few times. This chain links TRBV6-9 with TRBJ2-6, with D possibly matching TRBD2 (5 bases). Germline V gives CDR1 MNHGY, CDR2 SVAAGI. This CDR3 region has 15 residues. Written as DNA, the CDR3 is TGTGCAACGTTGGAGGAGAGCTCTGGGGCCAACGTCCTGACTTTC. Translation: CATLEESSGANVLTF.

This rearrangement joins TRBV5-8 to TRBJ2-7; the match to TRBD1 covers 7 bases. Germline CDR1 is SGHTS and CDR2 is YDEGEE. The CDR3 is 15 residues long. Trimming cost V 0 bases and J 2 bases; bases outside gene matches: 5. In DNA, the CDR3 is TGTGCCAGCAGCTTGGCGTCAGGGGGACCCTACGAGCAGTACTTC. Translation gives CASSLASGGPYEQYF.

The genes are TRBV10-1 and TRBJ2-3, with 10 bases lining up with TRBD1. Germline assignment: CDR1 WNHNN and CDR2 SYGVQD (reference sequence). V trimming: 3 bases; J trimming: 8 bases; junction bases outside the gene matches: 8. The CDR3 loop spans 15 amino acids. Here the CDR3 reads CASSEERGTGVTQYF. The CDR3 DNA follows: TGCGCCAGCAGTGAAGAACGTGGGACAGGGGTTACGCAGTATTTT.

This clone was observed a single time. The chain links TRBV27 to TRBJ2-1; 9 bases align to TRBD1. V lost 1 base to trimming and J lost 4 bases; unmatched junction nucleotides: 2. The CDR3 extends over 15 amino acids. Germline CDR1 reads MNHEY; CDR2 reads SMNVEV (reference sequence). CDR3 amino acids: CASSLWGTGYNEQFF. CDR3 nucleotides: TGTGCCAGCAGTTTATGGGGGACAGGGTACAATGAGCAGTTCTTC.

This clone is a singleton in its sample. This chain connects TRBV5-4 to TRBJ2-5, with 15 bases lining up with TRBD2. The ends lost 4 bases at V and 1 base at J; junction bases unmatched: 5. This CDR3 comprises 17 residues. In germline, CDR1 is SGHNT, CDR2 YYREEE (reference sequence). The CDR3 DNA follows: TGTGCCAGCAGCGCGAAGGGACTAGCGGGGGGCCAAGAGACCCAGTACTTC. This sequence encodes CASSAKGLAGGQETQYF. Supplemented by reference TRBV5-4 and TRBJ2-5, the full variable domain reads ETGVTQSPTHLIKTRGQQVTLRCSSQSGHNTVSWYQQALGQGPQFIFQYYREEENGRGNFPPRFSGLQFPNYSSELNVNALELDDSALYLCASSAKGLAGGQETQYFGPGTRLLVL.

The chain is built from TRBV19 and TRBJ2-2; 10 bases align to TRBD2. The V segment lost 6 bases and the J segment 1 base; nucleotides outside the gene matches: 2. The CDR3 has 15 residues. Germline V lookup: CDR1 LNHDA, CDR2 SQIVND (reference sequence). The CDR3 DNA reads TGTGCCAGTAGCCGGACTAGCGGGAACACCGGGGAGCTGTTTTTT. Its translation: CASSRTSGNTGELFF.

This chain connects TRBV6-5 to TRBJ2-5, with 11 bases matching TRBD2. The germline gives CDR1 MNHEY, CDR2 SVGAGI. The CDR3 is 15 residues long. V gave up 2 bases and J gave up 4 bases; unmatched junction bases: 3. CDR3 DNA sequence: TGTGCCAGCAGTTACGCAGGACTAGCGGGAGAGACCCAGTACTTC. Translating it yields CASSYAGLAGETQYF.

The sample holds one count of this clone. The CDR3 is CATRTRRFETQYF. CDR3 DNA: TGTGCCACCCGGACTAGGCGGTTTGAGACCCAGTACTTC. This chain joins TRBV12-3 or TRBV12-4 and TRBJ2-5; 7 bases are shared with TRBD2. The CDR3 is 13 amino acids. V shed 10 bases, J shed 5 bases, and the junction held 10 bases outside the gene matches.

The chain has TRBV20-1 and TRBJ2-3; TRBD1 matches at 7 bases. The CDR3 consists of 15 residues. CDR1 and CDR2 (germline): DFQATT, SNEGSKA (reference sequence). V was pared by 3 bases and J by 1 base, with 7 bases of the junction left unmatched. Here the CDR3 DNA reads TGCAGTGCTAGTTTACGGACAGGAGGCACAGATACGCAGTATTTT. As protein: CSASLRTGGTDTQYF.

This clone was detected only once. The V and J genes are TRBV5-1 and TRBJ2-3; 10 bases line up with TRBD1. CDR1 SGHRS and CDR2 YFSETQ come from the germline V gene. The CDR3 is 14 amino acids. V trimming: 4 bases; J trimming: 4 bases; junction bases outside the gene matches: 3. In DNA form, the CDR3 reads TGCGCCAGCAGCGGGGACAGGGGATCAGATACGCAGTATTTT. The encoded protein is CASSGDRGSDTQYF.

Only a few counts were recorded for this clone. The V call is TRBV28, the J call TRBJ1-2; no clear D. From germline, CDR1 is MDHEN and CDR2 SYDVKM. The CDR3 contains 12 residues. V was pared by 5 bases and J by 8 bases, with 12 bases between. The CDR3 DNA is TGTGCCAGCAGTGATGGGCGGGGAGGCTACACCTTC. This encodes CASSDGRGGYTF.

The chain recombines TRBV6-6 with TRBJ1-2; TRBD1 agrees at 7 bases. Germline CDR1 and CDR2: MNHNY and SVGAGI (reference sequence). J lost 1 base, V lost 8 bases, and 4 bases had no gene match. The CDR3 is 13 residues long. The CDR3 sequence: CASYRGINYGYTF. The CDR3 DNA reads as TGTGCCAGCTACAGGGGAATTAACTATGGCTACACCTTC.

The chain joins TRBV11-2 to TRBJ2-7; 8 positions match TRBD2. Germline CDR1 is SGHAT and CDR2 is FQNNGV. The CDR3 is 15 residues long. Trimming at V came to 5 bases and at J to 0 bases, leaving 6 bases not matched to a gene. The CDR3 loop reads CASSRAGTSSYEQYF. CDR3 bases: TGTGCCAGCAGCCGGGCCGGGACTAGCTCCTACGAGCAGTACTTC.